Each of the 2 T cell receptor beta chains below was sequenced from the same sample in a study of cytomegalovirus exposure and HLA in healthy donors. This PCR relied on a set of 60 Vbeta primers and 13 Jbeta primers. Assay: immunoSEQ multiplex PCR; the TCRdb copy retains only in-frame clones and omits some. This sample has fewer than 150,000 clones, with roughly 80% found just once. Input material: PBMCs. Every receptor here comes from a man aged 45 to 65 in good health and CMV-seronegative.

The rearrangement uses TRBV10-1 and TRBJ2-3; 9 bases line up with TRBD1. J lost 4 bases, V lost 3 bases, and 5 bases had no gene match. The CDR3 is 15 residues long. CDR1 WNHNN and CDR2 SYGVQD come from the germline V gene (reference sequence). CDR3 amino acids: CASSEAQGASDTQYF. As DNA, the CDR3 is TGCGCCAGCAGTGAAGCACAGGGGGCTTCAGATACGCAGTATTTT.

The table lists this clone with a few counts. This chain joins TRBV10-3 and TRBJ2-3; 7 nucleotides match TRBD2. This CDR3 contains 17 residues. V was clipped by 2 bases and J by 2 bases; unmatched bases: 10. Germline values: CDR1 ENHRY, CDR2 SYGVKD. CDR3 nucleotide sequence: TGTGCCATCAGTGAGGAAATCGGGGCGGGAGACACAGATACGCAGTATTTT. It specifies CAISEEIGAGDTDTQYF.